The present TCR beta chain was sequenced within a study of T cells in Graves' hyperthyroidism and ophthalmopathy. Amplification targeted TCR beta CDR3 regions from RNA transcripts. In the first-round RT-PCR of the TCR CDR3, the HTBI primer set was used. TCRdb re-called the multiplex PCR reads with MiXCR, one entry per CDR3 protein. Among 80,000 to 100,000 distinct CDR3 sequences, 35% to 45% were seen once, and the ten largest hold 10%. Study-level results: The model made its ophthalmopathy prediction, and onset followed a median approximately 7 months later. Also found in blood were most expanded thyroid clonotypes above 0.001.

With regard to this clonotype: The target antigen is unknown.

Germline CDR1 and CDR2: SQVTM and ANQGSEA. The length of the CDR3 is 13 residues. After removal of 7 bases from V and 6 bases from J, the junction contained 7 bases not matched to a gene. The sequencing input was peripheral blood or thyroid tissue (not recorded which). This TCR derives from a woman in her twenties or thirties with Graves' hyperthyroidism. This chain connects TRBV29-1 to TRBJ2-2; 8 nucleotides agree with TRBD1. CDR3 sequence reads: CSASTGVPGELFF. The CDR3 DNA sequence: TGCAGCGCCTCGACAGGGGTTCCCGGGGAGCTGTTTTTT.